Listed below are T cell receptor beta chains from one sample, sequenced in a study of cytomegalovirus exposure and HLA in healthy donors. Here immunoSEQ multiplex PCR was the method, and the copy in TCRdb shows in-frame clones only, minus some. The table includes under 300,000 clones, 70% to 90% detected once. Sequencing was performed on PBMCs. The receptors stem from a woman aged 60 to 75 in good health and CMV-seropositive. CDR3s include the opening cysteine and the closing phenylalanine or tryptophan. D genes are given only for firm matches. Clone size is not always given. Where it is, it says once, few, many or a class for expanded clones.

clone size	V gene	J gene	D gene	CDR3 DNA	CDR3 protein
once	TRBV7-2	TRBJ1-2	TRBD1	TGTGCCAGCAGCTTACGCCCCCGGGACAGGGGGCTTTATGGCTACACCTTC	CASSLRPRDRGLYGYTF
-	TRBV5-4	TRBJ1-2	-	TGTGCCAGCAGCTTAGGGCAGGGCGATTATGGCTACACCTTC	CASSLGQGDYGYTF
-	TRBV5-1	TRBJ2-7	-	TGCGCCAGCAGCTTGGCCCCCGACCACAGCGAGCAGTACTTC	CASSLAPDHSEQYF
-	TRBV18	TRBJ2-7	-	TGTGCCAGCTCACCAAACCGACAGGCCTACGAGCAGTACTTC	CASSPNRQAYEQYF
once	TRBV10-3	TRBJ1-1	TRBD1	TGTGCCATCAGTGAGTCGTTTACAGGGGGCCAGATAGAAGCTTTCTTT	CAISESFTGGQIEAFF
-	TRBV6-5	TRBJ2-1	TRBD2	TGTGCCAGCAGTTACCCGGGACTAGTAGGTGAGCAGTTCTTC	CASSYPGLVGEQFF
-	TRBV7-8	TRBJ1-5	-	TGTGCCAGCAGCCCCCTGGGCGGGGGGGCTTATCAGCCCCAGCATTTT	CASSPLGGGAYQPQHF
-	TRBV7-9	TRBJ2-2	-	TGTGCCAGCAGCCTCGACACCGGGGAGCTGTTTTTT	CASSLDTGELFF
-	TRBV11-2	TRBJ2-1	-	TGTGCCAGCAGCTCCCGGCGGGGGCGCGCATACAATGAGCAGTTCTTC	CASSSRRGRAYNEQFF
-	TRBV19	TRBJ1-1	TRBD1	TGTGCCAGTAACAGGGGTCGCGGCACTGAAGCTTTCTTT	CASNRGRGTEAFF
-	TRBV5-1	TRBJ1-2	-	TGCGCCAGCAGCTTAAGGGGGGGACATGGCTACACCTTC	CASSLRGGHGYTF
-	TRBV28	TRBJ2-7	-	TGTGCCAGCTCACCTCCGGCCGCCCGGGCCTACGAGCAGTACTTC	CASSPPAARAYEQYF
-	TRBV29-1	TRBJ2-1	-	TGCAGCGCCTCTTATAGCTCCTACAATGAGCAGTTCTTC	CSASYSSYNEQFF
-	TRBV19	TRBJ1-5	-	TGTGCCTCTCACAAGTCGGCGGCTTGGAGCAATCAGCCCCAGCATTTT	CASHKSAAWSNQPQHF
-	TRBV7-9	TRBJ1-1	-	TGTGCCAGCAGCCCATCATGGCGGGGAAACACTGAAGCTTTCTTT	CASSPSWRGNTEAFF
-	TRBV29-1	TRBJ2-1	TRBD1	TGCAGCGTTAGGGTAGGGACAGGACTGGGCAATGAGCAGTTCTTC	CSVRVGTGLGNEQFF
-	TRBV7-9	TRBJ2-2	TRBD1	TGTGCCAGCAGCCCGGGACAGGGATACACCGGGGAGCTGTTTTTT	CASSPGQGYTGELFF
once	TRBV21-1	TRBJ2-2	-	TGTGCCAGCAGCAAGGCGAGTAGGGGGCATGATGGCACCGGGGAGCTGTTTTTT	CASSKASRGHDGTGELFF
-	TRBV6-1	TRBJ2-3	-	TGTGCCAGCAGCTCCGGGACAAGCACAGATACGCAGTATTTT	CASSSGTSTDTQYF
-	TRBV5-4	TRBJ2-7	TRBD2	TGTGCCAGCAGCCCTAGCGGTCTTTTCTACGAGCAGTACTTC	CASSPSGLFYEQYF
-	TRBV5-1	TRBJ2-1	-	TGCGCCAGCAGCTTGGGGGCTCTCAGGGGGGTCTCCAATGAGCAGTTCTTC	CASSLGALRGVSNEQFF
-	TRBV19	TRBJ1-1	TRBD1	TGTGCCAGTAGTATAGGGACAGGGGGTGAAGCTTTCTTT	CASSIGTGGEAFF
-	TRBV12-5	TRBJ1-2	TRBD1	TGTGCTAGTGGTTGGTTACAGGGGATCTATGGCTACACCTTC	CASGWLQGIYGYTF
few	TRBV7-9	TRBJ2-5	TRBD2	TGTTCCAGCAGCGACCCCGGGACTAGCGGGAGGCCCGAGACCCAGTACTTC	CSSSDPGTSGRPETQYF
few	TRBV29-1	TRBJ2-1	TRBD2	TGCAGCCTGCGAGCAGGGCTAGCGGCTCCATTTAAATACAATGAGCAGTTCTTC	CSLRAGLAAPFKYNEQFF